The rows below give T cell receptor beta chains drawn from one sample of a study of T cells in Graves' hyperthyroidism and ophthalmopathy. Each CDR3 protein is one row after TCRdb ran MiXCR on the multiplex PCR reads. The data contain hundreds of thousands of distinct CDR3 sequences, less than 20% of them singletons. Specimen: blood. The receptors were sampled from a man aged 40-49 years with Graves' ophthalmopathy. Each CDR3 is given with its conserved first and last residue. Each record gives: V gene, clone size, J gene, D gene, CDR3 protein, CDR3 DNA. D genes are given only for firm matches. Part of the rows lack a size; the others show once, few, many or a class for expanded clones.

>TRBV25-1|-|TRBJ1-6|-
CASSDSNEGNSPLHF
TGTGCCAGCAGTGATTCTAACGAGGGGAATTCACCCCTCCACTTT
>TRBV7-9|-|TRBJ2-1|-
CASSKGLEGSSNEQFF
TGTGCCAGCAGTAAAGGGCTCGAGGGCAGTTCGAATGAGCAGTTCTTC
>TRBV25-1|once|TRBJ2-1|-
CASRSLYEQFF
TGTGCCAGCAGGAGCCTTTATGAGCAGTTCTTC
>TRBV2|many|TRBJ1-5|TRBD1
CASMGQGGNQPQHF
TGTGCCAGCATGGGACAGGGGGGCAATCAGCCCCAGCATTTT
>TRBV25-1|-|TRBJ1-1|-
CASSEFSGVREAFF
TGTGCCAGCAGTGAATTTAGTGGGGTCCGGGAAGCTTTCTTT
>TRBV18|-|TRBJ1-2|TRBD1
CASSPDRVGEGYTF
TGTGCCAGCTCCCCAGACAGGGTTGGGGAAGGCTACACCTTC
>TRBV7-9|few|TRBJ1-3|TRBD1
CASSSPTGPGFATTIYF
TGTGCCAGCAGCTCACCGACAGGGCCGGGTTTCGCGACGACCATATATTTT
>TRBV7-9|few|TRBJ1-1|-
CASSSSSGPMSTEAFF
TGTGCCAGCAGCTCCAGCTCGGGACCCATGAGCACTGAAGCTTTCTTT
>TRBV6-2/TRBV6-3|-|TRBJ1-5|TRBD1
CAKPDRLVDQPQHF
TGTGCCAAGCCGGACAGGCTTGTGGATCAGCCCCAGCATTTT
>TRBV7-7|-|TRBJ2-1|-
CASSLGRARTHNEQFF
TGTGCTAGCAGCTTAGGTAGAGCACGGACACACAATGAGCAGTTCTTC